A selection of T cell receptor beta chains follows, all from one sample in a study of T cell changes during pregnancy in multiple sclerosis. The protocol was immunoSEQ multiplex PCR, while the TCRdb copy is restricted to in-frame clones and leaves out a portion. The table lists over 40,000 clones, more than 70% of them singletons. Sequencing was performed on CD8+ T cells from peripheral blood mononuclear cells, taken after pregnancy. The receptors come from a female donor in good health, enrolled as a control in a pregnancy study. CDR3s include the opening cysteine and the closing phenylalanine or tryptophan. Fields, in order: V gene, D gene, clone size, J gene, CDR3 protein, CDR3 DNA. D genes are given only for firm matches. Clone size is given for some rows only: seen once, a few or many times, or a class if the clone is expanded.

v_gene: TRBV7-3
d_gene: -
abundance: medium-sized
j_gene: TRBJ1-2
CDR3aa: CASSQMGGEALNGYTF
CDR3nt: TGTGCCAGCAGCCAGATGGGAGGGGAAGCGTTGAATGGCTACACCTTC

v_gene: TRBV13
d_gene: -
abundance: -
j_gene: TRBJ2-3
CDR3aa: CASSLAVDSLTDTQYF
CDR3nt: TGTGCCAGCAGCTTGGCGGTCGACAGTCTCACAGATACGCAGTATTTT

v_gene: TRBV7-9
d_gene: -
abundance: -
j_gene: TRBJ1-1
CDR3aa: CASSFPDTPTAFF
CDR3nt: TGTGCCAGCAGCTTTCCGGACACACCCACAGCTTTCTTT

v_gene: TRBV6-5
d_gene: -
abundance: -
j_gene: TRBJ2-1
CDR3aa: CASSNPQFTQNEQFF
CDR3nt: TGTGCCAGCAGTAACCCACAGTTCACACAAAATGAGCAGTTCTTC

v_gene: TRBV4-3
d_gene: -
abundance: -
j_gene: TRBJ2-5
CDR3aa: CASSQDLDSQETQYF
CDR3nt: TGCGCCAGCAGCCAAGATCTTGACAGTCAAGAGACCCAGTACTTC

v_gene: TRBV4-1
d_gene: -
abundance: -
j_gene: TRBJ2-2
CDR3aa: CASRADTGELFF
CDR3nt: TGCGCCAGCAGGGCGGACACCGGGGAGCTGTTTTTT

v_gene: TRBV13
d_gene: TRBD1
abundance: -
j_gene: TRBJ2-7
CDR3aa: CASWKATGQGDEQYF
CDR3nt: TGTGCCAGCTGGAAGGCTACGGGACAGGGTGACGAGCAGTACTTC

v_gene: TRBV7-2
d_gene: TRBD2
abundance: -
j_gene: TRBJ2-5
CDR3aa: CASSRSGKETQYF
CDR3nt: TGTGCCAGCAGCCGTAGCGGGAAAGAGACCCAGTACTTC

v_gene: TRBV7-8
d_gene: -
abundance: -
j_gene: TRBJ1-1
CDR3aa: CASRPNLQGTTEAFF
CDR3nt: TGTGCCAGCAGACCAAACCTACAGGGTACCACTGAAGCTTTCTTT

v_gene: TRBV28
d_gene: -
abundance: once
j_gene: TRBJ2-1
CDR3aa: CAGGLRDSYNEQFF
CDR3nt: TGTGCCGGAGGCCTGAGGGACTCCTACAATGAGCAGTTCTTC

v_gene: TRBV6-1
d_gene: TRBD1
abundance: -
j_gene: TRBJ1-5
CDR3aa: CASSPRGEYQPQHF
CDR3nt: TGTGCCAGCAGTCCCAGGGGGGAGTACCAGCCCCAGCATTTT

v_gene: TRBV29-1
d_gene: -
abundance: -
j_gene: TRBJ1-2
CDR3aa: CSVEAPLPISYGYTF
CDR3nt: TGCAGCGTTGAAGCCCCTCTACCTATTAGCTATGGCTACACCTTC

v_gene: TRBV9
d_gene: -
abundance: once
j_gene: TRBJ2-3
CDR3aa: CASSGGGSDTQYF
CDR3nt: TGTGCCAGCAGCGGTGGAGGATCAGATACGCAGTATTTT

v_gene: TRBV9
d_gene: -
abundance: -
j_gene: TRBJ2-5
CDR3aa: CASSVASGVQETQYF
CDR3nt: TGTGCCAGCAGCGTAGCTTCGGGGGTTCAAGAGACCCAGTACTTC